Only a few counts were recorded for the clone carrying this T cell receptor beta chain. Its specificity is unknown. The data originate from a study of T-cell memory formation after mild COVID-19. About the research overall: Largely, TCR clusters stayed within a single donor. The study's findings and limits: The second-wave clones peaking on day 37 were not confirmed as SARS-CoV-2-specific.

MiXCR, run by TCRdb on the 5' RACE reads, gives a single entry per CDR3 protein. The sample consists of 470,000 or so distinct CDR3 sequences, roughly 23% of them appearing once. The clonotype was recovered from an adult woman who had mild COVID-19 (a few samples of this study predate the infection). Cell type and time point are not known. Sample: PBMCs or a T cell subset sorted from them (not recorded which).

The chain's CDR3 is CASSRDRLNYGYTF. The CDR3, as DNA: TGTGCCAGCAGTCGGGACAGGCTAAACTATGGCTACACCTTC. The chain joins TRBV7-9 to TRBJ1-2; TRBD1 aligns across 8 bases. The CDR3 loop spans 14 amino acids. Trimming cost V 6 bases and J 2 bases; bases outside gene matches: 5. CDR1 is SEHNR, CDR2 FQNEAQ, per germline (reference sequence).